One and the same sample provided the 24 T cell receptor beta chains below, sequenced in a study of blood T cell repertoires in COVID-19. TCRdb keeps only in-frame clones here, not all; method: immunoSEQ multiplex PCR. The profile shows about 180,000 clones, around 80% of them singletons. Sequencing used peripheral blood. The receptors come from a woman of 80 years or more with COVID-19, enrolled during active disease.

This clone was detected a few times. The J gene is TRBJ2-7, the V gene TRBV6-1; D is perhaps TRBD2 (6 bases). Germline V gene lookup returns CDR1 MNHNS and CDR2 SASEGT. Trimming stripped 2 bases from V and 2 bases from J, with 19 bases between. The CDR3 is made up of 17 amino acids. The chain's CDR3 is CASSEWVWRERTYEQYF. In nucleotides, the CDR3 is TGTGCCAGCAGTGAATGGGTCTGGAGGGAGAGGACCTACGAGCAGTACTTC.

The CDR3 loop is CASSFDSYEQYF. The CDR3 DNA follows: TGTGCCAGCTCCTTCGACAGTTACGAGCAGTACTTC. V and J are TRBV18 and TRBJ2-7, with D perhaps matching TRBD1 (5 bases). CDR1 KGHSH and CDR2 LQKENI come from the germline V gene. The CDR3 runs to 12 residues. The V and J ends lost 6 bases and 4 bases respectively, with 10 bases between them.

The chain has TRBV19 and TRBJ2-7, with a possible D match to TRBD2 (7 bases). There are 16 residues in the CDR3. V lost 3 bases to trimming and J lost 3 bases, with 18 bases between them. CDR1 and CDR2 (germline): LNHDA, SQIVND (reference sequence). The CDR3 nucleotides are TGTGCCAGTAGTATCCGGGGGGCGACTCCTTTCTACGAGCAGTACTTC. It yields the protein CASSIRGATPFYEQYF.

This clone turned up a few times. The V call is TRBV7-6, the J call TRBJ2-3; tentative D call: TRBD1 (5 bases). Trimming removed 2 bases at V and 4 bases at J, with 13 bases between. The CDR3 consists of 15 residues. Per the germline V gene, CDR1 is SGHVS and CDR2 is FNYEAQ. Written as DNA, the CDR3 is TGTGCCAGCAGCTTAATTAGGATGGGGCCAGATACGCAGTATTTT. Translated, it gives CASSLIRMGPDTQYF.

The sample holds many counts of this clone. The J gene is TRBJ2-3, the V gene TRBV28; D is possibly TRBD2 (5 bases). The CDR3 totals 12 residues. The V end lost 6 bases, the J end lost 4 bases, and 8 bases lay between the germline ends. Germline CDR1 MDHEN, CDR2 SYDVKM. The CDR3 DNA reads as TGTGCCAGCAGATCGGAGGCAGATACGCAGTATTTT. Encoded protein: CASRSEADTQYF.

This clone has a single count. The genes are TRBV7-2 and TRBJ2-5, with 7 bases aligning to TRBD2. Germline CDR1 reads SGHTA; CDR2 reads FQGNSA. The CDR3 is 14 amino acids. V shed 0 bases and J 8 bases; nucleotides not matched to a gene: 6. The CDR3 loop reads CASSLAGGPGTQYF. In DNA, the CDR3 is TGTGCCAGCAGCTTAGCGGGAGGGCCTGGAACCCAGTACTTC. Full variable domain (outside the CDR3, taken from reference TRBV7-2 and TRBJ2-5): GAGVSQSPSNKVTEKGKDVELRCDPISGHTALYWYRQSLGQGLEFLIYFQGNSAPDKSGLPSDRFSAERTGGSVSTLTIQRTQQEDSAVYLCASSLAGGPGTQYFGPGTRLLVL.

The sample holds one count of this clone. The chain recombines TRBV28 with TRBJ1-1; D might be TRBD1 (5 bases). The germline V gene encodes CDR1 MDHEN and CDR2 SYDVKM. The CDR3 is made up of 18 amino acids. Between the trimmed V and J ends, which lost 3 bases and 0 bases, there was a span of 20 bases. The CDR3 DNA reads as TGTGCCAGCAGTTTTTACCGGGTGGGGCCAGATTTGAACACTGAAGCTTTCTTT. Residues: CASSFYRVGPDLNTEAFF. The full variable domain, rest sourced from reference TRBV28 and TRBJ1-1, is DVKVTQSSRYLVKRTGEKVFLECVQDMDHENMFWYRQDPGLGLRLIYFSYDVKMKEKGDIPEGYSVSREKKERFSLILESASTNQTSMYLCASSFYRVGPDLNTEAFFGQGTRLTVV.

V gene TRBV5-4 combines with J gene TRBJ2-3, with 10 bases identical to TRBD1. The V segment lost 5 bases and the J segment 5 bases; nucleotides outside the gene matches: 11. Germline V gene lookup returns CDR1 SGHNT and CDR2 YYREEE (reference sequence). The CDR3 has 16 amino acids. In DNA form, the CDR3 reads TGTGCCAGCAGAAAACTCGGGACAGGGGTCAAAGATACGCAGTATTTT. Translating it yields CASRKLGTGVKDTQYF.

This rearrangement joins TRBV4-1 to TRBJ1-2, with no clear D. Trimming removed 0 bases from V and 11 bases from J, with 16 bases in between. The CDR3 totals 14 residues. Germline loops: CDR1 MGHRA, CDR2 YSYEKL. The CDR3 DNA reads TGCGCCAGCAGCCAAGATAGCGTCGGGCCCGGGTACACCTTC. Its translation is CASSQDSVGPGYTF.

The V and J genes are TRBV5-4 and TRBJ1-2; weak D call: TRBD1 (6 bases). CDR3 size: 13 residues. With 4 bases removed from V and 1 base from J, the gap between germline ends came to 8 bases. Germline values: CDR1 SGHNT, CDR2 YYREEE (reference sequence). The CDR3 spells CASSVDSNYGYTF. DNA of the CDR3: TGTGCCAGCAGCGTGGACAGTAACTATGGCTACACCTTC.

This clone was counted at least ten times. J is TRBJ1-5 and V is TRBV15, with 8 bases lining up with TRBD1. Per the germline V gene, CDR1 is LNHNV and CDR2 is YYDKDF (reference sequence). V lost 1 base and J lost 4; bases outside the gene matches: 3. The CDR3 is 15 residues long. This CDR3 is CATSRGRGHNQPQHF. The CDR3, as DNA: TGTGCCACCAGCAGAGGCAGGGGGCATAATCAGCCCCAGCATTTT.

The rearrangement joins TRBV4-1 to TRBJ1-1, with D tentatively TRBD1 (5 bases). This CDR3 spans 15 amino acids. The germline V gene encodes CDR1 MGHRA and CDR2 YSYEKL. The V gene lost 3 bases and the J gene lost 0 bases, with 11 bases spanning the gap. The CDR3 loop reads CASSHFLGVNTEAFF. The CDR3 DNA reads TGCGCCAGCAGCCATTTCTTAGGGGTGAACACTGAAGCTTTCTTT.

CDR3 loop: CASSQEPAGASYYNEQFF. The CDR3 DNA follows: TGCGCCAGCAGCCAAGAACCAGCGGGGGCCTCGTACTACAATGAGCAGTTCTTC. The V gene is TRBV4-1, the J gene TRBJ2-1; 8 bases align to TRBD2. The CDR3 has 18 amino acids. J was trimmed by 3 bases and V by 0 bases; bases with no gene match: 10. Germline V gene data show CDR1 as MGHRA and CDR2 as YSYEKL.

The chain joins TRBV6-1 to TRBJ1-3, with D unclear. The germline V and J ends were trimmed by 2 bases and 0 bases, with 14 bases remaining between them. The CDR3 has 17 residues. From germline, CDR1 is MNHNS and CDR2 SASEGT. CDR3 sequence reads: CASSESGFGSSGNTIYF. Here the CDR3 DNA reads TGTGCCAGCAGTGAAAGCGGATTCGGGAGCTCTGGAAACACCATATATTTT.

The rearrangement uses TRBV6-5 and TRBJ1-2; D ambiguous. Trimming pared 6 bases from V and 4 bases from J, leaving 6 bases between. Per germline, CDR1 MNHEY and CDR2 SVGAGI. The CDR3 loop spans 11 amino acids. CDR3 sequence reads: CASRNSYGYTF. CDR3 bases: TGTGCCAGCAGAAACAGCTATGGCTACACCTTC.

This clone was observed a few times. This chain connects TRBV5-5 to TRBJ1-1; 7 bases are shared with TRBD1. This CDR3 is built from 14 residues. Germline assignment: CDR1 SGHKS and CDR2 YYEKEE (reference sequence). V was clipped by 3 bases and J by 0 bases; unmatched bases: 2. The DNA of the CDR3 is TGTGCCAGCAGCTGGGACAGCTTGAACACTGAAGCTTTCTTT. Translated: CASSWDSLNTEAFF.

The chain links TRBV7-3 to TRBJ1-6; TRBD1 is a possible D gene (6 bases). Between the trimmed V and J ends, which lost 5 bases and 0 bases, there was a span of 14 bases. The V gene's germline CDR1 is SGHTA and CDR2 FQGTGA. The CDR3 has 17 residues. The CDR3 here is CASSLRGGASYNSPLHF. The DNA of the CDR3 is TGTGCCAGCAGCCTCCGAGGGGGGGCCTCCTATAATTCACCCCTCCACTTT. Full variable domain (rest looked up from reference TRBV7-3 and TRBJ1-6): GAGVSQTPSNKVTEKGKYVELRCDPISGHTALYWYRQSLGQGPEFLIYFQGTGAADDSGLPNDRFFAVRPEGSVSTLKIQRTERGDSAVYLCASSLRGGASYNSPLHFGNGTRLTVT.

This chain connects TRBV6-5 to TRBJ2-2; possibly TRBD1 for D (5 bases). The CDR3 consists of 14 residues. Trimming took off 0 bases at V and 5 bases at J, with 7 bases between the two ends. Germline assignment: CDR1 MNHEY and CDR2 SVGAGI. The CDR3 DNA reads TGTGCCAGCAGTTACTCGACAGATACCGGGGAGCTGTTTTTT. This encodes CASSYSTDTGELFF.

The J gene is TRBJ2-1, the V gene TRBV19; D not resolved. The CDR3 contains 15 residues. Germline-derived CDR1 and CDR2 are LNHDA and SQIVND (reference sequence). Trimming shortened V by 3 bases and J by 0 bases, and 9 bases separated the two germline ends. CDR3 DNA: TGTGCCAGTAGTATTCAAGCTTTCTCCTACAATGAGCAGTTCTTC. Residues: CASSIQAFSYNEQFF.

The chain couples TRBV4-2 to TRBJ1-6; D remains unclear. From germline, CDR1 is LGHNA and CDR2 YNFKEQ. The V end was cut by 2 bases, the J end by 9 bases, with 17 bases between. The CDR3 is 16 residues long. CDR3: CASSQSRPGLGSPLHF. DNA for the CDR3: TGTGCCAGCAGCCAATCACGTCCGGGATTGGGTTCACCCCTCCACTTT.

The J gene is TRBJ2-3, the V gene TRBV28; 7 bases line up with TRBD1. Germline CDR1 is MDHEN and CDR2 is SYDVKM. The CDR3 runs 15 residues. Losses at the gene ends were 2 bases for V and 3 bases for J; bases not matched to a gene: 5. The CDR3 loop reads CASSLEDRRTDTQYF. Here the CDR3 DNA reads TGTGCCAGCAGTTTAGAGGACAGGAGAACAGATACGCAGTATTTT.

In DNA form, the CDR3 reads TGTGCCAGCAGCTTAGTGGCTGGGGGCTACACCGGGGAGCTGTTTTTT. Its translation: CASSLVAGGYTGELFF. This chain connects TRBV11-2 to TRBJ2-2; D is perhaps TRBD1 (6 bases). Trimming took off 1 base at V and 3 bases at J, with 12 bases between the two ends. This CDR3 region has 16 residues. Germline CDR1 is SGHAT and CDR2 is FQNNGV.

The chain has TRBV2 and TRBJ2-7; D possibly corresponds to TRBD1 (5 bases). Trimming removed 4 bases from V and 1 base from J, with 14 bases in between. The CDR3 is made up of 15 amino acids. Germline values: CDR1 SNHLY, CDR2 FYNNEI. CDR3 protein: CASSGGTQGSYEQYF. For the CDR3, the DNA is TGTGCCAGCAGTGGGGGCACCCAGGGTTCCTACGAGCAGTACTTC.

The rearrangement joins TRBV12-5 to TRBJ2-5, with a possible D match to TRBD1 (6 bases). The germline V and J ends were trimmed by 1 base and 4 bases, with 16 bases remaining between them. This CDR3 is built from 16 residues. Germline lookup yields CDR1 LGHNT and CDR2 FRNRAP. This CDR3 is CASGLGQMGAGETQYF. The CDR3 DNA follows: TGTGCTAGTGGTTTGGGTCAGATGGGGGCGGGAGAGACCCAGTACTTC.